Sequencing of this T cell receptor beta chain was carried out in a study of PD-L1 blockade in urothelial cancer. At the level of the study: Blood underwent analysis 3 weeks (second dose) and 6 weeks after treatment began.

Time point noted: pretreatment peripheral blood. Libraries were prepared by immunoSEQ multiplex PCR; TCRdb keeps only in-frame clonotypes and omits some of them. Altogether 87,000 or so clones are present, around 84% being singletons, with the ten largest covering around 1.9%. Concerning this clone itself: Its antigen remains unknown.

Study-wide results and caveats: Patients who had durable benefit saw their tumor-associated blood clones expand more at 3 weeks.

Germline V gene data show CDR1 as MNHNS and CDR2 as SASEGT. CDR3 length equals 14 residues. After removal of 6 bases from V and 1 base from J, the junction contained 1 base not matched to a gene. The chain has TRBV6-1 and TRBJ2-2, with 8 bases matching TRBD1. This TCR was sampled from a man aged 55 to 70 with urothelial cancer. The sample here was PBMCs, taken around atezolizumab (anti-PD-L1) treatment. CDR3 in amino acids: CASRGTGNTGELFF. The CDR3 DNA sequence: TGTGCCAGCAGGGGGACAGGGAACACCGGGGAGCTGTTTTTT.